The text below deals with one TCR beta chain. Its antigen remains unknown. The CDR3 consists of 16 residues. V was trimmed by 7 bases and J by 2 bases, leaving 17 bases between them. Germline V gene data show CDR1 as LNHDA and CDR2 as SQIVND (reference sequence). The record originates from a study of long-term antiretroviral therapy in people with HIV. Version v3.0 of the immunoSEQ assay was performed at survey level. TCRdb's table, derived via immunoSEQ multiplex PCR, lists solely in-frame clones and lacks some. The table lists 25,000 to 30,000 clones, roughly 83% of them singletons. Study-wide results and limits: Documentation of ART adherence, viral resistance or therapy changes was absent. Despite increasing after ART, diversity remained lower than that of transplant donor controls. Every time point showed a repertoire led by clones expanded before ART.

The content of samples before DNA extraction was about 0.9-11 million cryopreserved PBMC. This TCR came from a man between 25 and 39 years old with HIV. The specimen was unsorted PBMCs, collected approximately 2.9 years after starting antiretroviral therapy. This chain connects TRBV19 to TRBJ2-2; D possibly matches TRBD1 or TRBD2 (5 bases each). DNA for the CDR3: TGTGCCAGTAACCTAGGGACGGAATTCAACACCGGGGAGCTGTTTTTT. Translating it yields CASNLGTEFNTGELFF.